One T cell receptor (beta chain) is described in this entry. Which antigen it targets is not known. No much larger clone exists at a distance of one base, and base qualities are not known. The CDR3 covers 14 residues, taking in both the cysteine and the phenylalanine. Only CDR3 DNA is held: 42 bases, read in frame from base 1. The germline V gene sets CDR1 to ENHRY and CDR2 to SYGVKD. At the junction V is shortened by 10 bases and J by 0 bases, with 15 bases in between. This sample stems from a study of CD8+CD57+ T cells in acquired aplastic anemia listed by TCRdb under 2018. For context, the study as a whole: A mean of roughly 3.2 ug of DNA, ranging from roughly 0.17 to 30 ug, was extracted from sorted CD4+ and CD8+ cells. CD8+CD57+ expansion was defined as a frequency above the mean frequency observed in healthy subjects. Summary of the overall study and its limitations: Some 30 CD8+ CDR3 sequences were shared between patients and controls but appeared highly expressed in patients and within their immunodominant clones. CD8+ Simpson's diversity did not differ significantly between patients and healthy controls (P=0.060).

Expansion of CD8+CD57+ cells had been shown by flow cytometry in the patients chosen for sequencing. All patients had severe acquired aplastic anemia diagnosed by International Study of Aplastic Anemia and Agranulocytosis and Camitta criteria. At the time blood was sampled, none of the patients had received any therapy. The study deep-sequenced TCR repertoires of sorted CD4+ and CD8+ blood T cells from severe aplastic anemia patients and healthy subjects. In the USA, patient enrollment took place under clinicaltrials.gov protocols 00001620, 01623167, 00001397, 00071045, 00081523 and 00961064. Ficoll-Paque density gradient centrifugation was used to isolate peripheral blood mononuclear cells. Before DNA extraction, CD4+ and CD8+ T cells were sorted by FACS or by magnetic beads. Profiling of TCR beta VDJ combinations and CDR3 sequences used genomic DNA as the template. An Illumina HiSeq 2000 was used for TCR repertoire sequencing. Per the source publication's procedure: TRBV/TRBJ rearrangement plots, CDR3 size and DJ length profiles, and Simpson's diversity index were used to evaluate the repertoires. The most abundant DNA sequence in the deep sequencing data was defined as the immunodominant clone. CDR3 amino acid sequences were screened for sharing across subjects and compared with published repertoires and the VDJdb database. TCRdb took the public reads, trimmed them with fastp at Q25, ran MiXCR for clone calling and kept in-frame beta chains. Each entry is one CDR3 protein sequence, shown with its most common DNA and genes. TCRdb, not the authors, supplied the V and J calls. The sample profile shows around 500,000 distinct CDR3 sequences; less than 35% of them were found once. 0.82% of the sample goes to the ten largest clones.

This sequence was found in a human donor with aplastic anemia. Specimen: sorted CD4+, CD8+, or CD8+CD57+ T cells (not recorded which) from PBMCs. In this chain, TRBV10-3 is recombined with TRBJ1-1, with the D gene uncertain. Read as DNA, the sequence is TGTGCCACCACCGGGATGGGCCTGAACACTGAAGCTTTCTTT. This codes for CATTGMGLNTEAFF.